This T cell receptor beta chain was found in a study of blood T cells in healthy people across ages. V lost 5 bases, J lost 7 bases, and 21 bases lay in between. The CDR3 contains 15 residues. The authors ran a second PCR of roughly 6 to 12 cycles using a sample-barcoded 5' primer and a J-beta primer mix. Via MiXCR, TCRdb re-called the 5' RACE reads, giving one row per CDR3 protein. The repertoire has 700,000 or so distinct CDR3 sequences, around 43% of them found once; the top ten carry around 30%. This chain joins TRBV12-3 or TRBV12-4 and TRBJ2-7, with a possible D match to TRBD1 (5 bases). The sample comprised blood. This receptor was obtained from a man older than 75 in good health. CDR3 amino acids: CASSIVRQFHNEQYF. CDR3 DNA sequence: TGTGCCAGCAGTATAGTCCGACAGTTCCACAATGAGCAGTACTTC.